One sample yielded the 21 T cell receptor beta chains listed below, sequenced in a study of blood T cell repertoires in COVID-19. Some clones are missing from TCRdb's copy, which holds only in-frame ones; the method was immunoSEQ multiplex PCR. The sample gives roughly 400,000 clones, 89% of which show up once; approximately 1.5% is in the top ten. The sequencing sample was made of PBMCs or T cells enriched from blood (not recorded which). The receptors come from a woman aged 30 to 39 who had recovered from COVID-19.

The chain couples TRBV5-4 to TRBJ1-2; 9 bases are shared with TRBD1. The CDR3 length is 18 residues. Germline CDR1 and CDR2: SGHNT and YYREEE (reference sequence). Trimming at V came to 2 bases and at J to 6 bases, leaving 17 bases not matched to a gene. DNA of the CDR3: TGTGCCAGCAGCTTCGGGGGGCCCCTGGACAGGGGAGCGCATGGCTACACCTTC. It codes for CASSFGGPLDRGAHGYTF.

The V and J genes are TRBV5-1 and TRBJ1-4, with D maybe TRBD1 (5 bases). CDR3 length: 18 residues. Germline-derived CDR1 and CDR2 are SGHRS and YFSETQ. V lost 0 bases, J lost 8 bases, and 23 bases lay in between. The CDR3 protein is CASSLVPITDSPTEKLFF. In nucleotides, the CDR3 is TGCGCCAGCAGCTTGGTCCCCATTACAGACAGTCCCACGGAAAAACTGTTTTTT.

The genes are TRBV7-9 and TRBJ2-1; 8 positions match TRBD1. Germline lookup yields CDR1 SEHNR and CDR2 FQNEAQ (reference sequence). After removal of 1 base from V and 4 bases from J, the junction contained 6 bases not matched to a gene. This CDR3 contains 16 residues. CDR3 in amino acids: CASSLGQGAAYNEQFF. DNA of the CDR3: TGTGCCAGCAGCTTAGGCCAGGGGGCTGCTTACAATGAGCAGTTCTTC.

This rearrangement joins TRBV7-2 to TRBJ2-1; 12 nucleotides align to TRBD1. This CDR3 has 16 residues. V was pared by 7 bases and J by 9 bases, with 13 bases of the junction left unmatched. The germline V gene encodes CDR1 SGHTA and CDR2 FQGNSA. CDR3 protein: CASTETGTGGRGEQFF. CDR3 DNA sequence: TGTGCCAGCACCGAAACCGGGACAGGGGGCAGGGGTGAGCAGTTCTTC.

The V and J genes are TRBV9 and TRBJ2-1, with 7 bases matching TRBD2. The CDR3 runs 17 residues. The germline V gene encodes CDR1 SGDLS and CDR2 YYNGEE. The junction had 9 bases not matched to a gene; V was cut back by 0 bases and J by 3 bases. DNA for the CDR3: TGTGCCAGCAGCGTAGACCGGGGGGTAAGCTTCTACAATGAGCAGTTCTTC. Residues: CASSVDRGVSFYNEQFF.

The genes are TRBV6-2 or TRBV6-3 and TRBJ1-1; D uncertain. The ends were cut back, 2 bases at V and 2 bases at J, with 9 bases in the middle. The V gene's germline CDR1 is MNHEY and CDR2 SVGEGT. The CDR3 spans 14 residues. As DNA, the CDR3 is TGTGCCAGCAGTTACGGGCTGCGAAACACTGAAGCTTTCTTT. Translated, it gives CASSYGLRNTEAFF.

This clone was counted a few times. The same CDR3 can be traced to other DNA sequences in this sample. The genes are TRBV4-3 and TRBJ2-7; D uncertain. The germline gives CDR1 LGHNA, CDR2 YSLEER. CDR3 size: 13 residues. The V end lost 0 bases, the J end lost 1 base, and 4 bases lay between the germline ends. The CDR3 is CASSQDSSYEQYF. The CDR3, as DNA: TGCGCCAGCAGCCAAGACAGTTCCTACGAGCAGTACTTC.

This chain connects TRBV6-5 to TRBJ1-2; 9 bases line up with TRBD1. CDR3 size: 15 residues. The germline V gene has CDR1 MNHEY and CDR2 SVGAGI. Trimming removed 6 bases from V and 8 bases from J; junction bases left unmatched: 13. CDR3 bases: TGTGCCAGCAGCTCATCCACAGGGGGCAGTTGGGGCTACACCTTC. Encoded protein: CASSSSTGGSWGYTF.

V gene TRBV6-5 combines with J gene TRBJ2-3, with 12 positions matching TRBD2. J gave up 2 bases and V 6 bases, and 3 bases lay outside the gene matches. CDR1 and CDR2 from the germline V gene are MNHEY and SVGAGI. This CDR3 is 15 amino acids long. CDR3: CASRASGRATDTQYF. The CDR3 nucleotides read TGTGCCAGCAGGGCTAGCGGGAGGGCCACAGATACGCAGTATTTT.

This chain connects TRBV7-2 to TRBJ2-7; TRBD2 aligns across 7 bases. Trimming took 5 bases from V and 7 from J; bases not matched to a gene: 14. Germline loops: CDR1 SGHTA, CDR2 FQGNSA. This CDR3 contains 15 residues. The CDR3 loop is CASSTSRESLGEQYF. For the CDR3, the DNA is TGTGCCAGCAGCACCTCGCGGGAGTCCCTAGGGGAGCAGTACTTC. The full variable domain, rest sourced from reference TRBV7-2 and TRBJ2-7, is GAGVSQSPSNKVTEKGKDVELRCDPISGHTALYWYRQSLGQGLEFLIYFQGNSAPDKSGLPSDRFSAERTGGSVSTLTIQRTQQEDSAVYLCASSTSRESLGEQYFGPGTRLTVT.

This clone turned up a few times. This same CDR3 is encoded by further DNA sequences in the sample. The chain couples TRBV12-3 or TRBV12-4 to TRBJ2-7, with D perhaps TRBD1 (5 bases). V was clipped by 2 bases and J by 6 bases, with 5 bases between them. This CDR3 comprises 11 residues. In DNA form, the CDR3 reads TGTGCCAGCAGTTTAAGGGGCGAGCAGTACTTC. It codes for CASSLRGEQYF.

J is TRBJ1-3 and V is TRBV9; 10 nucleotides agree with TRBD1. The CDR3 totals 20 residues. J lost 0 bases, V lost 0 bases, and 12 bases had no gene match. The germline CDR1 and CDR2 sequences are SGDLS and YYNGEE. CDR3 sequence reads: CASSVEPGQGTSGSGNTIYF. CDR3 bases: TGTGCCAGCAGCGTAGAGCCGGGACAGGGGACCTCCGGCTCTGGAAACACCATATATTTT.

This clone appeared a few times. The genes are TRBV10-2 and TRBJ1-6; 7 bases agree with TRBD1. The CDR3 is 14 residues long. The germline V gene encodes CDR1 WSHSY and CDR2 SAAADI. Trimming took 5 bases from V and 6 from J; bases not matched to a gene: 4. The CDR3 DNA reads TGCGCCAGCAGTTCGGGACAGAGTAATTCACCCCTCCACTTT. Its translation: CASSSGQSNSPLHF.

The CDR3 protein is CASSQELGQPQHF. CDR3 bases: TGCGCCAGCAGCCAAGAATTGGGCCAGCCCCAGCATTTT. The V and J genes are TRBV4-1 and TRBJ1-5; D is undetermined. Germline values: CDR1 MGHRA, CDR2 YSYEKL. The CDR3 length is 13 residues. Trimming took 0 bases from V and 7 from J, leaving 7 bases between them.

The chain links TRBV19 to TRBJ1-2, with D unclear. Germline loops: CDR1 LNHDA, CDR2 SQIVND (reference sequence). V was trimmed by 3 bases and J by 1 base, leaving 6 bases between them. The CDR3 extends over 13 amino acids. CDR3 sequence (DNA): TGTGCCAGTAGTATGCTAAGTAACTATGGCTACACCTTC. Residues: CASSMLSNYGYTF.

The chain has TRBV6-5 and TRBJ1-5; a possible D gene is TRBD1 (6 bases). The CDR3 consists of 13 residues. V lost 8 bases, J lost 5 bases, and 13 bases lay in between. CDR1 and CDR2 from the germline V gene are MNHEY and SVGAGI. CDR3 sequence reads: CASFEGGYQPQHF. As DNA, the CDR3 is TGTGCCAGCTTCGAAGGGGGATATCAGCCCCAGCATTTT.

Of note for this clone: The sample holds other DNA sequences that translate to the same CDR3. This chain joins TRBV12-3 or TRBV12-4 and TRBJ1-1; weak D call: TRBD1 (6 bases). The CDR3 spans 13 residues. The germline V and J ends were trimmed by 3 bases and 1 base, with 6 bases remaining between them. The CDR3 reads CASSLTGNTEAFF. CDR3 coding DNA: TGTGCCAGCAGTTTGACAGGGAACACTGAAGCTTTCTTT.

The chain recombines TRBV6-4 with TRBJ2-1; D is undetermined. Trimming left V 2 bases short and J 8 bases short, with 10 bases between. This CDR3 spans 13 amino acids. CDR1 and CDR2 (germline): MRHNA, SNTAGT. The CDR3 here is CASSDGPYHEQFF. The CDR3 coding sequence is TGTGCCAGCAGTGACGGCCCTTACCATGAGCAGTTCTTC.

CDR3 sequence: CASSLAASGRLTGELFF. The CDR3 DNA reads as TGTGCCAGCAGCTTAGCGGCTAGCGGGAGGCTCACCGGGGAGCTGTTTTTT. V is TRBV7-7 and J is TRBJ2-2, with TRBD2 identical over 11 bases. Unmatched junction bases numbered 4, after V lost 0 bases and J lost 4 bases. The CDR3 covers 17 residues. Germline-derived CDR1 and CDR2 are SSHAT and FNYEAQ (reference sequence).

This clone was seen only once. The gene calls are TRBV7-3 and TRBJ2-3; the match to TRBD1 covers 7 bases. Losses at the gene ends were 5 bases for V and 4 bases for J; bases not matched to a gene: 3. Germline values: CDR1 SGHTA, CDR2 FQGTGA. This CDR3 region has 13 residues. CDR3 sequence (DNA): TGTGCCAGCAGCATTCAGGGGGCAGATACGCAGTATTTT. Translated, it gives CASSIQGADTQYF.

V and J are TRBV15 and TRBJ2-7, with D tentatively TRBD2 (5 bases). V dropped 4 bases and J dropped 0 bases, with 13 bases sitting between them. The CDR3 consists of 15 residues. Germline V gene sequence: CDR1 LNHNV, CDR2 YYDKDF (reference sequence). The CDR3 protein is CATSTRTGNSYEQYF. CDR3 coding DNA: TGTGCCACCAGCACGAGGACGGGGAACTCCTACGAGCAGTACTTC.